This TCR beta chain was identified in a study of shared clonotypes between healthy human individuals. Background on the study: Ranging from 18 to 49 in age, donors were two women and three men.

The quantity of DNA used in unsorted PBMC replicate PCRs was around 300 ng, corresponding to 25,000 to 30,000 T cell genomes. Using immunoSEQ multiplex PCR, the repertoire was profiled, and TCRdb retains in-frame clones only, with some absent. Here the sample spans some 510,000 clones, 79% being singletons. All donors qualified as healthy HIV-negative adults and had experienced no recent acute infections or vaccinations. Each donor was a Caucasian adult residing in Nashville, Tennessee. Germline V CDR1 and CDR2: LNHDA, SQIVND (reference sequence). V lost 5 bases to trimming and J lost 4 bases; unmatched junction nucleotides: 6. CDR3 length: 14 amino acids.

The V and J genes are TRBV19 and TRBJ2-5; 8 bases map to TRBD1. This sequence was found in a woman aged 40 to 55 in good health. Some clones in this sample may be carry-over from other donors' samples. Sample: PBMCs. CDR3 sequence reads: CASSVQGTGETQYF. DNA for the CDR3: TGTGCCAGTAGTGTCCAGGGGACAGGAGAGACCCAGTACTTC.